The present T cell receptor (beta chain) was sequenced within a study of blood T cell repertoires in COVID-19. For the study at large: Material from acute and convalescent COVID-19 was sourced from the United States, Italy and Spain. From T cells, B-cell-depleted T cells, or PBMCs came the material, which was cDNA or gDNA.

Authors' data handling: Using reference gene primer amplification, nucleated cell counts were estimated. Generated by immunoSEQ multiplex PCR, the TCRdb table keeps only in-frame clones and is missing some. That table is the source of V, J and clone size, and D and trimming were worked out from the DNA. The table has about 290,000 clones, 89% seen once. Seattle researchers signed up patients amid active infection and tracked them longitudinally. Per the germline V gene, CDR1 is MNHEY and CDR2 is SMNVEV (reference sequence). This CDR3 comprises 13 residues. V lost 7 bases, J lost 7 bases, and 9 bases stayed unmatched.

This receptor was identified in a woman younger than 45 with COVID-19, enrolled during active disease. The chain joins TRBV27 to TRBJ1-2; TRBD1 agrees at 7 bases. The sample consisted of peripheral blood. The CDR3 here is CASKRGRTGGYTF. Written as DNA, the CDR3 is TGTGCCAGCAAACGGGGGCGGACAGGTGGCTACACCTTC.